These 25 T cell receptor beta chains originate from one sample sequenced in a study of post-analysis software for immune sequencing data (dated by TCRdb to between 2014 and 2017). Overall results and qualifications from the work: Significantly higher frequencies in patients than in controls were found for a handful of TRBV segments, including TRBV5-6, TRBV5-1 and TRBV20-1.

Library preparation was by PCR. Sequencing relied on an Illumina HiSeq 2500. To reduce PCR and sequencing biases, unique molecular identifiers were built into the TCR beta cDNA libraries. TCRdb's own reprocessing of the public reads used fastp at Q25 and MiXCR and kept productive beta chains. CDR3 protein sequences are deduplicated, and each keeps its most common genes and DNA. The sample records under 900,000 distinct CDR3 sequences, approximately 53% of which are singletons. 4% to 5.5% of the sample belongs to the ten largest clones. No antigens are known for them. Sequencing input: blood. The receptors were sampled from a girl between 10 and 17 years old with multiple sclerosis.

This clonotype has only a few counts. The V gene is TRBV5-6, the J gene TRBJ1-5, with a possible D match to TRBD1 (6 bases). Trimming left V 0 bases short and J 7 bases short, with 11 bases between. Germline CDR1 is SGHDT and CDR2 is YYEEEE. The CDR3 is made up of 14 amino acids. CDR3 loop: CASSLVGGGQPQHF. In DNA form, the CDR3 reads TGTGCCAGCAGCTTGGTGGGGGGCGGGCAGCCCCAGCATTTT.

The gene calls are TRBV7-2 and TRBJ2-1, with 8 bases lining up with TRBD2. Germline loops: CDR1 SGHTA, CDR2 FQGNSA. This CDR3 contains 14 residues. V lost 5 bases to trimming and J lost 10 bases; unmatched junction nucleotides: 10. The CDR3 region has the DNA TGTGCCAGCAGCCTTAACGTAGCGGGGCTAGAGCAGTTCTTC. Encoded protein: CASSLNVAGLEQFF.

This clonotype was recorded a few times. The chain links TRBV7-8 to TRBJ1-5, with D possibly TRBD1 on 6 matching bases. The germline gives CDR1 SGHVS, CDR2 FQNEAQ. The CDR3 loop spans 15 amino acids. V shed 5 bases and J shed 0 bases, with 11 bases lying between them. The CDR3 DNA sequence: TGTGCCAGCAGCCAGGACAGAAATAGCAATCAGCCCCAGCATTTT. Translating gives CASSQDRNSNQPQHF.

This clonotype was seen a handful of times. The chain joins TRBV12-3 or TRBV12-4 to TRBJ2-1; TRBD1 might be the D (5 bases). Trimming took off 2 bases at V and 6 bases at J, with 14 bases between the two ends. The CDR3 spans 15 residues. CDR3 region: CASSLSQGRGNEQFF. The CDR3 DNA is TGTGCCAGCAGTTTAAGCCAGGGAAGAGGCAATGAGCAGTTCTTC.

In DNA, the CDR3 is TGCAGCGTTGAATACAGGGGGCTTATCGGGGAGCTGTTTTTT. Its translation is CSVEYRGLIGELFF. The V and J genes are TRBV29-1 and TRBJ2-2; 9 bases are a match to TRBD1. Looked up from germline, CDR1 is SQVTM and CDR2 is ANQGSEA. The CDR3 has 14 amino acids. After removal of 2 bases from V and 7 bases from J, the junction contained 5 bases not matched to a gene.

The chain couples TRBV5-1 to TRBJ2-1; 7 nucleotides line up with TRBD2. V dropped 1 base and J dropped 8; count of bases not matched to a gene: 9. The germline V gene encodes CDR1 SGHRS and CDR2 YFSETQ. The CDR3 has 15 amino acids. The CDR3 DNA sequence: TGCGCCAGCAGCTTGCGGAGCGGGACCTTGGATGAGCAGTTCTTC. This sequence encodes CASSLRSGTLDEQFF. Full variable domain (remainder filled in from reference TRBV5-1 and TRBJ2-1): KAGVTQTPRYLIKTRGQQVTLSCSPISGHRSVSWYQQTPGQGLQFLFEYFSETQRNKGNFPGRFSGRQFSNSRSEMNVSTLELGDSALYLCASSLRSGTLDEQFFGPGTRLTVL.

This sequence joins TRBV18 and TRBJ1-2; a possible D gene is TRBD1 (6 bases). The CDR3 has 17 amino acids. The V end was cut by 0 bases, the J end by 8 bases, with 22 bases between. CDR1 is KGHSH, CDR2 LQKENI, per germline. The CDR3 sequence is CASSPPGGGASLEGYTF. CDR3 DNA: TGTGCCAGCTCACCACCCGGCGGGGGCGCCTCACTGGAAGGCTACACCTTC.

This clonotype was counted between two and nine times. CDR3 DNA: TGTGCCAGCAGTTTTACAGGGCCAGGACCCCTCCACTTT. The encoded protein is CASSFTGPGPLHF. The chain links TRBV12-3 or TRBV12-4 to TRBJ1-6; D might be TRBD1 (6 bases). V was trimmed by 3 bases and J by 12 bases, leaving 12 bases between them. The length of the CDR3 is 13 residues.

This chain joins TRBV3-1 and TRBJ2-5, with TRBD1 as a possible D gene (6 bases). V shed 3 bases and J shed 10 bases, with 12 bases lying between them. In germline, CDR1 is LGHDT, CDR2 YNNKEL (reference sequence). The CDR3 runs to 12 residues. CDR3 loop: CASSHLRGHQYF. In DNA form, the CDR3 reads TGTGCCAGCAGCCACTTGAGGGGACACCAGTACTTC.

This clonotype was found a few times. The V gene is TRBV7-6, the J gene TRBJ2-5; the D gene could be TRBD1 or TRBD2 (5 bases each). Trimming took off 5 bases at V and 5 bases at J, with 15 bases between the two ends. Germline CDR1 reads SGHVS; CDR2 reads FNYEAQ. CDR3 length equals 14 residues. The CDR3 protein is CASSPGAAVETQYF. DNA of the CDR3: TGTGCCAGCAGCCCCGGGGCAGCGGTGGAGACCCAGTACTTC.

V and J are TRBV5-8 and TRBJ2-4; 8 nucleotides line up with TRBD1. The J call may be faulty, since TRBJ2-5 better matches the DNA end. Germline V gene sequence: CDR1 SGHTS, CDR2 YDEGEE. The CDR3 runs to 15 residues. The CDR3 sequence: CASSSIRQGRETQYF. The CDR3 coding sequence is TGTGCCAGCAGCTCGATACGACAGGGGAGGGAGACCCAGTACTTC.

This clonotype showed up just once. The chain uses TRBV9 and TRBJ2-1; D call uncertain. V was cut by 0 bases and J by 9 bases, with 10 bases left in between. Germline CDR1 reads SGDLS; CDR2 reads YYNGEE. This CDR3 region has 13 residues. For the CDR3, the DNA is TGTGCCAGCAGCGTAGGGCTTCGCGGTGAGCAGTTCTTC. It translates to CASSVGLRGEQFF.

This clonotype was recorded once. This chain joins TRBV7-6 and TRBJ2-3; no firm D call. Germline CDR1 is SGHVS and CDR2 is FNYEAQ. This CDR3 region has 14 residues. With 3 bases removed from V and 6 bases from J, the gap between germline ends came to 13 bases. This CDR3 reads CASSFGQVGDTQYF. The CDR3 nucleotides are TGTGCCAGCAGCTTCGGGCAGGTGGGGGATACGCAGTATTTT. Full variable domain (missing parts from reference TRBV7-6 and TRBJ2-3): GAGVSQSPRYKVTKRGQDVALRCDPISGHVSLYWYRQALGQGPEFLTYFNYEAQQDKSGLPNDRFSAERPEGSISTLTIQRTEQRDSAMYRCASSFGQVGDTQYFGPGTRLTVL.

The genes are TRBV14 and TRBJ2-5; 11 positions match TRBD2. The J call could be wrong; TRBJ2-7 is a better fit for the DNA end. CDR1 is SGHDN, CDR2 FVKESK, per germline. The CDR3 totals 15 residues. CDR3 protein: CASSQGSSGRYEQYF. The DNA for the CDR3 is TGTGCCAGCAGCCAAGGGTCTAGCGGGAGGTACGAGCAGTACTTC.

The gene calls are TRBV9 and TRBJ2-7; the match to TRBD1 covers 9 bases. V was clipped by 4 bases and J by 3 bases; unmatched bases: 5. Germline V gives CDR1 SGDLS, CDR2 YYNGEE. The CDR3 is made up of 14 amino acids. CDR3 region: CASSSMGQGYEQYF. The DNA for the CDR3 is TGTGCCAGCAGCAGCATGGGACAGGGCTACGAGCAGTACTTC.

DNA of the CDR3: TGTGCCAGCAGTGAAAAGGGTTCAGATACGCAGTATTTT. Encoded protein: CASSEKGSDTQYF. The chain joins TRBV25-1 to TRBJ2-3; the D is unclear. Germline CDR1 is MGHDK and CDR2 is SYGVNS. V dropped 2 bases and J dropped 4 bases, with 7 bases sitting between them. The CDR3 runs 13 residues.

The rearrangement joins TRBV4-2 to TRBJ2-4; 7 bases match TRBD2. The J call may be incorrect, as the DNA end agrees better with TRBJ2-7. Germline V lookup: CDR1 LGHNA, CDR2 YNFKEQ. The CDR3 has 14 residues. CDR3 nucleotides: TGTGCCAGCAGCCCGGCGAGCGGGACCTACGAGCAGTACTTC. Its translation: CASSPASGTYEQYF.

This rearrangement joins TRBV5-5 to TRBJ2-1; TRBD2 matches 8 bases. J lost 7 bases, V lost 5 bases, and 14 bases had no gene match. Per germline, CDR1 SGHKS and CDR2 YYEKEE (reference sequence). The CDR3 has 16 amino acids. CDR3 sequence: CASSYLGAGEMNEQFF. The CDR3, as DNA: TGTGCCAGCAGTTACCTGGGAGCGGGGGAAATGAATGAGCAGTTCTTC.

This chain links TRBV3-1 with TRBJ2-7; 7 nucleotides match TRBD2. The germline gives CDR1 LGHDT, CDR2 YNNKEL (reference sequence). The CDR3 runs 16 residues. V lost 4 bases and J lost 5; bases outside the gene matches: 14. The CDR3 DNA follows: TGTGCCAGCAGCCTCCGACCGGGGGGAGGCCCCGACGAGCAGTACTTC. Encoded protein: CASSLRPGGGPDEQYF.

This clonotype was picked up one time. V gene TRBV5-1 combines with J gene TRBJ1-1, with 9 bases identical to TRBD1. V lost 2 bases, J lost 5 bases, and 10 bases stayed unmatched. This CDR3 comprises 16 residues. CDR1 is SGHRS, CDR2 YFSETQ, per germline. CDR3 coding DNA: TGCGCCAGCAGCTTCGACAGGGGGGTGGAGGGGACTGAAGCTTTCTTT. Translating it yields CASSFDRGVEGTEAFF.

The rearrangement links TRBV7-7 to TRBJ1-1; unclear D gene. The CDR3 spans 13 residues. Germline CDR1 and CDR2: SSHAT and FNYEAQ (reference sequence). The ends were cut back, 6 bases at V and 5 bases at J, with 13 bases in the middle. This CDR3 is CASSPAGETEAFF. CDR3 in DNA: TGTGCCAGCAGTCCTGCAGGAGAGACTGAAGCTTTCTTT. The complete variable domain, with remaining parts taken from reference TRBV7-7 and TRBJ1-1, reads GAGVSQSPRYKVTKRGQDVTLRCDPISSHATLYWYQQALGQGPEFLTYFNYEAQPDKSGLPSDRFSAERPEGSISTLTIQRTEQRDSAMYRCASSPAGETEAFFGQGTRLTVV.

The chain carries TRBV6-5 and TRBJ1-4; 11 nucleotides agree with TRBD1. CDR1 is MNHEY, CDR2 SVGAGI, per germline. V lost 4 bases and J lost 6; bases outside the gene matches: 4. The CDR3 consists of 15 residues. The CDR3 sequence: CASSSWTGGDEKLFF. CDR3 nucleotides: TGTGCCAGCAGTTCCTGGACAGGGGGCGATGAAAAACTGTTTTTT.

This clonotype was observed a handful of times. The J gene is TRBJ2-1, the V gene TRBV5-1; TRBD2 aligns across 9 bases. The CDR3 consists of 18 residues. The germline V gene has CDR1 SGHRS and CDR2 YFSETQ. Losses at the gene ends were 4 bases for V and 1 base for J; bases not matched to a gene: 12. DNA for the CDR3: TGCGCCAGCAGCCCGGGACTAGCCGGGAGGGGGTCCTACAATGAGCAGTTCTTC. It is translated as CASSPGLAGRGSYNEQFF.

This CDR3 reads CATSREGTSQGYEQYF. CDR3 coding DNA: TGTGCCACCAGCAGAGAAGGTACTAGCCAGGGTTACGAGCAGTACTTC. This chain joins TRBV15 and TRBJ2-4, with a tentative D call TRBD2 (6 bases). With the DNA end fitting TRBJ2-7 better, the J assignment may be wrong. CDR1 LNHNV and CDR2 YYDKDF come from the germline V gene (reference sequence). CDR3 length equals 16 residues.

In its sample, this clonotype was seen a few times. The chain carries TRBV6-5 and TRBJ1-2; no clear D. CDR3 size: 12 residues. Germline loops: CDR1 MNHEY, CDR2 SVGAGI. V dropped 9 bases and J dropped 3 bases, with 11 bases sitting between them. The CDR3 loop reads CASSRGHYGYTF. DNA for the CDR3: TGTGCCAGTTCCCGTGGCCACTATGGCTACACCTTC.